The rows below give T cell receptor beta chains drawn from one sample of a study of T-cell reconstitution after alpha-beta-depleted transplantation in children. TCRdb re-called the PCR reads with MiXCR, one entry per CDR3 protein. The table records 210,000 or so distinct CDR3 sequences, approximately 11% of them present only once. The sequencing here drew on PBMCs, taken before TCRalphabeta/CD19-depleted stem cell transplant. Receptors originate from a child in the first two years of life with acute myeloid leukemia, due to receive a stem cell transplant. CDR3s include the opening cysteine and the closing phenylalanine or tryptophan. Fields, in order: D gene, J gene, clone size, V gene, CDR3 protein, CDR3 DNA. The D gene is left open where the match is weak. Some rows mark clone size as missing; the rest say once, few, many or name a class of expanded clone.

D gene: NA; J gene: TRBJ1-5; clone size: NA; V gene: TRBV20-1; CDR3 protein: CSARLGQHNQPQHF; CDR3 DNA: TGCAGTGCTAGACTCGGACAGCACAATCAGCCCCAGCATTTT
D gene: NA; J gene: TRBJ2-7; clone size: many; V gene: TRBV7-9; CDR3 protein: CASSLPGVPSYEQYF; CDR3 DNA: TGTGCCAGCAGCTTACCAGGGGTCCCTTCCTACGAGCAGTACTTC
D gene: TRBD1; J gene: TRBJ1-2; clone size: many; V gene: TRBV12-3/TRBV12-4; CDR3 protein: CASSPGQATFYTF; CDR3 DNA: TGTGCCAGCAGTCCCGGACAGGCCACCTTCTACACCTTC
D gene: TRBD2; J gene: TRBJ2-1; clone size: NA; V gene: TRBV29-1; CDR3 protein: CSIWGLAVTGGEQFF; CDR3 DNA: TGCAGCATATGGGGACTAGCGGTTACCGGGGGTGAGCAGTTCTTC
D gene: TRBD1; J gene: TRBJ1-2; clone size: many; V gene: TRBV5-8; CDR3 protein: CASSLRDRDYGYTF; CDR3 DNA: TGTGCCAGCAGCCTACGGGACAGAGACTATGGCTACACCTTC
D gene: TRBD1; J gene: TRBJ2-1; clone size: many; V gene: TRBV5-1; CDR3 protein: CASSLGTGGMTEQFF; CDR3 DNA: TGCGCCAGCAGCTTGGGGACAGGGGGTATGACGGAGCAGTTCTTC
D gene: TRBD1; J gene: TRBJ2-7; clone size: many; V gene: TRBV12-3/TRBV12-4; CDR3 protein: CASRGWTGRTYEQYF; CDR3 DNA: TGTGCCAGCAGGGGATGGACAGGGCGAACCTACGAGCAGTACTTC
D gene: TRBD2; J gene: TRBJ2-1; clone size: many; V gene: TRBV20-1; CDR3 protein: CSASAREGNEQFF; CDR3 DNA: TGCAGTGCTAGTGCCCGGGAGGGCAATGAGCAGTTCTTC
D gene: TRBD2; J gene: TRBJ2-2; clone size: many; V gene: TRBV14; CDR3 protein: CASGLAGSLSGELFF; CDR3 DNA: TGTGCCAGTGGACTAGCGGGAAGTCTCTCCGGGGAGCTGTTTTTT
D gene: NA; J gene: TRBJ2-2; clone size: many; V gene: TRBV5-1; CDR3 protein: CASSSQGANTGELFF; CDR3 DNA: TGCGCCAGCAGCTCTCAAGGCGCGAACACCGGGGAGCTGTTTTTT
D gene: TRBD2; J gene: TRBJ2-1; clone size: many; V gene: TRBV20-1; CDR3 protein: CSAGTSGSGDEQFF; CDR3 DNA: TGCAGTGCTGGGACTAGCGGGAGTGGGGATGAGCAGTTCTTC
D gene: NA; J gene: TRBJ1-1; clone size: many; V gene: TRBV20-1; CDR3 protein: CSASPGHYNTEAFF; CDR3 DNA: TGCAGTGCTAGTCCGGGACACTATAACACTGAAGCTTTCTTT
D gene: NA; J gene: TRBJ1-2; clone size: many; V gene: TRBV5-1; CDR3 protein: CASSFGDVGGGYTF; CDR3 DNA: TGCGCCAGCAGCTTCGGGGACGTCGGGGGTGGCTACACCTTC
D gene: NA; J gene: TRBJ2-3; clone size: many; V gene: TRBV7-2; CDR3 protein: CASSSNGADTQYF; CDR3 DNA: TGTGCCAGCAGCTCAAACGGAGCAGATACGCAGTATTTT
D gene: NA; J gene: TRBJ2-7; clone size: many; V gene: TRBV29-1; CDR3 protein: CSVENPDEQYF; CDR3 DNA: TGCAGCGTTGAGAACCCCGACGAGCAGTACTTC
D gene: NA; J gene: TRBJ2-5; clone size: many; V gene: TRBV10-3; CDR3 protein: CAISHLGEETQYF; CDR3 DNA: TGTGCCATCAGCCATCTAGGGGAGGAGACCCAGTACTTC
D gene: TRBD1; J gene: TRBJ2-2; clone size: NA; V gene: TRBV7-6; CDR3 protein: CASSLGDRLNTGELFF; CDR3 DNA: TGTGCCAGCAGCCTAGGGGACAGGCTCAACACCGGGGAGCTGTTTTTT
D gene: TRBD1; J gene: TRBJ1-2; clone size: many; V gene: TRBV29-1; CDR3 protein: CSVEGSGGGYTF; CDR3 DNA: TGCAGCGTTGAAGGTTCAGGGGGCGGCTACACCTTC
D gene: NA; J gene: TRBJ1-4; clone size: many; V gene: TRBV12-3/TRBV12-4; CDR3 protein: CASSPRSTNEKLFF; CDR3 DNA: TGTGCCAGCAGTCCCCGTTCCACTAATGAAAAACTGTTTTTT
D gene: TRBD2; J gene: TRBJ2-3; clone size: many; V gene: TRBV12-3/TRBV12-4; CDR3 protein: CASAGTSGSTDTQYF; CDR3 DNA: TGTGCCAGCGCTGGGACTAGCGGTAGCACAGATACGCAGTATTTT
D gene: NA; J gene: TRBJ2-7; clone size: few; V gene: TRBV12-2; CDR3 protein: CASRLVAGYEQYF; CDR3 DNA: TGTGCAAGTCGCTTAGTAGCTGGTTACGAGCAGTACTTC
D gene: NA; J gene: TRBJ2-7; clone size: many; V gene: TRBV10-1; CDR3 protein: CASSEYLTYEQYF; CDR3 DNA: TGCGCCAGCAGTGAGTACCTAACTTACGAGCAGTACTTC
D gene: NA; J gene: TRBJ1-1; clone size: many; V gene: TRBV10-3; CDR3 protein: CAISDMNTEAFF; CDR3 DNA: TGTGCCATCAGTGACATGAACACTGAAGCTTTCTTT
D gene: NA; J gene: TRBJ2-2; clone size: many; V gene: TRBV7-9; CDR3 protein: CASSLGLTMAGELFF; CDR3 DNA: TGTGCCAGCAGCCTCGGACTTACAATGGCCGGGGAGCTGTTTTTT
D gene: TRBD2; J gene: TRBJ2-7; clone size: many; V gene: TRBV6-5; CDR3 protein: CASSLKTSGSYEQYF; CDR3 DNA: TGTGCCAGCAGCCTCAAGACTAGCGGGAGTTACGAGCAGTACTTC
D gene: NA; J gene: TRBJ2-7; clone size: NA; V gene: TRBV5-1; CDR3 protein: CASSFDSLSFYEQYF; CDR3 DNA: TGCGCCAGCAGCTTCGACAGCCTGAGCTTCTACGAGCAGTACTTC
D gene: NA; J gene: TRBJ1-4; clone size: many; V gene: TRBV12-3/TRBV12-4; CDR3 protein: CASRGVMVEKLFF; CDR3 DNA: TGTGCCAGCAGAGGAGTAATGGTTGAAAAACTGTTTTTT
D gene: TRBD1; J gene: TRBJ2-5; clone size: many; V gene: TRBV12-3/TRBV12-4; CDR3 protein: CASSLARETGGETQYF; CDR3 DNA: TGTGCCAGCAGTTTAGCGCGGGAGACAGGGGGGGAGACCCAGTACTTC
D gene: NA; J gene: TRBJ2-3; clone size: NA; V gene: TRBV12-3/TRBV12-4; CDR3 protein: CASASRGNTQYF; CDR3 DNA: TGTGCCAGCGCTTCCAGGGGAAATACGCAGTATTTT
D gene: TRBD2; J gene: TRBJ2-1; clone size: many; V gene: TRBV5-1; CDR3 protein: CASIPDSGGYNEQFF; CDR3 DNA: TGCGCCAGCATTCCGGATAGCGGGGGGTACAATGAGCAGTTCTTC
D gene: NA; J gene: TRBJ1-1; clone size: many; V gene: TRBV28; CDR3 protein: CASSLLDEAFF; CDR3 DNA: TGTGCCAGCAGTTTATTGGATGAAGCTTTCTTT
D gene: NA; J gene: TRBJ1-2; clone size: many; V gene: TRBV7-2; CDR3 protein: CASSLGISGYTF; CDR3 DNA: TGTGCCAGCAGCTTAGGAATTTCGGGCTACACCTTC
D gene: TRBD1; J gene: TRBJ2-1; clone size: many; V gene: TRBV29-1; CDR3 protein: CSVRREGALSSYNEQFF; CDR3 DNA: TGCAGCGTCAGACGCGAGGGGGCACTAAGCTCCTACAATGAGCAGTTCTTC
D gene: NA; J gene: TRBJ1-1; clone size: many; V gene: TRBV5-1; CDR3 protein: CASSSQGMITEAFF; CDR3 DNA: TGCGCCAGCAGCTCCCAGGGTATGATCACTGAAGCTTTCTTT
D gene: TRBD1; J gene: TRBJ1-4; clone size: NA; V gene: TRBV7-9; CDR3 protein: CASSRDRGAEKLFF; CDR3 DNA: TGTGCCAGCAGCCGGGACAGGGGGGCGGAAAAACTGTTTTTT
D gene: TRBD1; J gene: TRBJ1-5; clone size: NA; V gene: TRBV5-1; CDR3 protein: CASSLGQGKRRQHF; CDR3 DNA: TGCGCCAGCAGCTTGGGACAGGGAAAGCGGCGCCAGCATTTT
D gene: NA; J gene: TRBJ2-3; clone size: many; V gene: TRBV20-1; CDR3 protein: CSAKFGNTDTQYF; CDR3 DNA: TGCAGTGCTAAGTTCGGAAACACAGATACGCAGTATTTT
D gene: TRBD1; J gene: TRBJ2-7; clone size: many; V gene: TRBV20-1; CDR3 protein: CSAGTGNRDEQYF; CDR3 DNA: TGCAGTGCAGGGACAGGGAATAGGGACGAGCAGTACTTC
D gene: NA; J gene: TRBJ1-6; clone size: many; V gene: TRBV12-3/TRBV12-4; CDR3 protein: CASSPREGNSPLHF; CDR3 DNA: TGTGCCAGCAGCCCCCGTGAGGGAAATTCACCCCTCCACTTT
D gene: TRBD2; J gene: TRBJ2-7; clone size: many; V gene: TRBV7-9; CDR3 protein: CASSLATSGNEQYF; CDR3 DNA: TGTGCCAGCAGCTTAGCGACTAGCGGGAACGAGCAGTACTTC
D gene: NA; J gene: TRBJ2-1; clone size: NA; V gene: TRBV2; CDR3 protein: CTSMKGQGTYNEQFF; CDR3 DNA: TGTACCAGCATGAAAGGCCAGGGCACCTACAATGAGCAGTTCTTC
D gene: NA; J gene: TRBJ2-3; clone size: NA; V gene: TRBV25-1; CDR3 protein: CASSEWVAGSTDTQYF; CDR3 DNA: TGTGCCAGCAGTGAGTGGGTGGCGGGGAGCACAGATACGCAGTATTTT
D gene: NA; J gene: TRBJ1-2; clone size: many; V gene: TRBV5-1; CDR3 protein: CASSVEAVGYGYTF; CDR3 DNA: TGCGCCAGCAGCGTCGAGGCAGTGGGGTATGGCTACACCTTC
D gene: NA; J gene: TRBJ1-1; clone size: few; V gene: TRBV19; CDR3 protein: CASSIVPLAEAFF; CDR3 DNA: TGTGCCAGTAGTATAGTCCCCTTAGCTGAAGCTTTCTTT
D gene: NA; J gene: TRBJ2-3; clone size: many; V gene: TRBV7-2; CDR3 protein: CASSAGSNRFTDTQYF; CDR3 DNA: TGTGCCAGCAGCGCGGGTTCCAACCGATTCACAGATACGCAGTATTTT
D gene: NA; J gene: TRBJ2-7; clone size: many; V gene: TRBV10-3; CDR3 protein: CAISESGPYEQYF; CDR3 DNA: TGTGCCATCAGTGAGTCTGGACCTTACGAGCAGTACTTC
D gene: TRBD2; J gene: TRBJ2-7; clone size: many; V gene: TRBV11-2; CDR3 protein: CASSPYTSGSVSYEQYF; CDR3 DNA: TGTGCCAGCAGCCCCTACACTAGCGGGAGCGTCTCCTACGAGCAGTACTTC
D gene: NA; J gene: TRBJ1-4; clone size: many; V gene: TRBV5-6; CDR3 protein: CASSYKGGYEKLFF; CDR3 DNA: TGTGCCAGCAGCTACAAGGGGGGTTATGAAAAACTGTTTTTT
D gene: NA; J gene: TRBJ1-5; clone size: many; V gene: TRBV5-1; CDR3 protein: CASTYAPGDQPQHF; CDR3 DNA: TGCGCCAGCACCTATGCCCCAGGGGATCAGCCCCAGCATTTT
D gene: NA; J gene: TRBJ1-1; clone size: many; V gene: TRBV15; CDR3 protein: CATSRGRNTEAFF; CDR3 DNA: TGTGCCACCAGCAGAGGCCGGAACACTGAAGCTTTCTTT
D gene: TRBD1; J gene: TRBJ2-7; clone size: many; V gene: TRBV28; CDR3 protein: CASSLSMGTGGLDEQYF; CDR3 DNA: TGTGCCAGCAGTTTAAGTATGGGGACAGGGGGCTTGGACGAGCAGTACTTC
D gene: NA; J gene: TRBJ1-1; clone size: many; V gene: TRBV6-2/TRBV6-3; CDR3 protein: CASSLPPLKAFF; CDR3 DNA: TGTGCCAGCAGTCTCCCCCCCCTGAAAGCTTTCTTT
D gene: NA; J gene: TRBJ2-1; clone size: many; V gene: TRBV12-3/TRBV12-4; CDR3 protein: CASSSAGSSYNEQFF; CDR3 DNA: TGTGCCAGCAGTTCAGCGGGCAGCTCCTACAATGAGCAGTTCTTC
D gene: NA; J gene: TRBJ2-1; clone size: many; V gene: TRBV2; CDR3 protein: CASRGDLAYNEQFF; CDR3 DNA: TGTGCCAGCAGGGGAGATCTAGCGTACAATGAGCAGTTCTTC
D gene: NA; J gene: TRBJ1-5; clone size: many; V gene: TRBV28; CDR3 protein: CASLANHQPQHF; CDR3 DNA: TGTGCCAGCCTAGCCAACCATCAGCCCCAGCATTTT